The present T cell receptor (beta chain) was sequenced within a study of neurological immune-mediated disorders. This clonotype was recorded at least ten times. TCRdb used MiXCR to reprocess the 5' RACE reads, holding one entry per CDR3 protein. The sample has tens of thousands of distinct CDR3 sequences, roughly an eighth seen once. Sequenced sample: PBMCs. The receptor was isolated from a woman in her 50s in good health.

CDR3 residues: CASSLGLVNNEQFF. The CDR3 bases are TGCGCCAGCAGCCTCGGACTAGTTAACAATGAGCAGTTCTTC. This rearrangement joins TRBV5-1 to TRBJ2-1; 7 nucleotides align to TRBD2. After removal of 4 bases from V and 5 bases from J, the junction contained 6 bases not matched to a gene. The CDR3 contains 14 residues. Germline V CDR1 and CDR2: SGHRS, YFSETQ.